The T cell receptor beta chain under discussion was sequenced for a study of T-cell reconstitution after alpha-beta-depleted transplantation in children. This sample's TCRbeta library carried unique molecular identifier barcodes. TCRdb called the PCR reads again in MiXCR, with one record for every CDR3 protein. Altogether around 370,000 distinct CDR3 sequences are present, 15% to 20% being singletons, with the ten largest covering approximately 44%. Points from the study as a whole: Expanded clones from the graft, numbering several hundred, reportedly supplied alpha-beta T cells about two months after transplant. In some patients, recipient T cells and intrathymic progenitors surviving conditioning explained high day-60 diversity. When one year had passed after transplant, most T-cell counts and diversity came from newly produced T cells.

This clonotype has more than one count but fewer than ten. Antigen unknown. Per germline, CDR1 DFQATT and CDR2 SNEGSKA (reference sequence). The CDR3 has 14 amino acids. The germline V and J ends were trimmed by 1 base and 2 bases, with 12 bases remaining between them. This chain joins TRBV20-1 and TRBJ2-7; D remains ambiguous. The sequenced sample was PBMCs, mostly from graft donor cells, obtained 360 days after TCRalphabeta/CD19-depleted stem cell transplant. The clonotype comes from a male patient under 10 years old who had a stem cell transplant for acute lymphoblastic leukemia, so the T cells may come from the graft donor. CDR3 sequence (DNA): TGCAGTGCTAGAGGGCTCCTGGGAACCTACGAGCAGTACTTC. It is translated as CSARGLLGTYEQYF.